The count of the clone carrying this T cell receptor beta chain is one. The sample is drawn from a study of cytomegalovirus exposure and HLA in healthy donors. Primers: 60 Vbeta forward and 13 Jbeta reverse. Assay used: immunoSEQ multiplex PCR; TCRdb lists only in-frame clones, some missing. The table has approximately 170,000 clones, more than 65% seen once. The V and J ends lost 4 bases and 1 base respectively, with 10 bases between them. This CDR3 region has 15 residues. From germline, CDR1 is SNHLY and CDR2 FYNNEI. This sequence originates from a man in his late teens or twenties in good health and CMV-seropositive. Source material: PBMCs. This sequence joins TRBV2 and TRBJ1-4, with D hard to call. The CDR3 here is CASSVSAETNEKLFF. In nucleotides, the CDR3 is TGTGCCAGCAGTGTATCTGCAGAAACTAATGAAAAACTGTTTTTT.